This is a list of T cell receptor beta chains from one sample in a study of beta chain features in type 1 diabetes. Assay: immunoSEQ multiplex PCR; the TCRdb copy retains only in-frame clones and omits some. Among about 340,000 clones listed, 8% were seen once. What was sequenced was central memory CD4+ T cells from blood. All receptors derive from a young woman in good health. Each CDR3 is given with its conserved first and last residue. A D gene is named only where the DNA matches it firmly. Only part of the rows carry a size: once, few, many, or a class if the clone is expanded.

abundance: many
d_gene: TRBD1
j_gene: TRBJ1-4
v_gene: TRBV14
CDR3nt: TGTGCCAGCAGCCAAGATATCCCAGGCGGGACAGCTAATGAAAAACTGTTTTTT
CDR3aa: CASSQDIPGGTANEKLFF

abundance: few
d_gene: TRBD1
j_gene: TRBJ2-7
v_gene: TRBV2
CDR3nt: TGTGCCAGCAGTGGTACAGGGGGCGAGCAGTACTTC
CDR3aa: CASSGTGGEQYF

abundance: .
d_gene: .
j_gene: TRBJ1-3
v_gene: TRBV7-2
CDR3nt: TGTGCCAGCAGCTTACAGGGGAACACCATATATTTT
CDR3aa: CASSLQGNTIYF

abundance: few
d_gene: .
j_gene: TRBJ1-1
v_gene: TRBV9
CDR3nt: TGTGCCAGCAGCGTACGGGACGGGGCTAACACTGAAGCTTTCTTT
CDR3aa: CASSVRDGANTEAFF

abundance: .
d_gene: TRBD2
j_gene: TRBJ2-3
v_gene: TRBV7-8
CDR3nt: TGTGCCAGCAGCTTAGCGCACCCGGGGACTACTACAGATACGCAGTATTTT
CDR3aa: CASSLAHPGTTTDTQYF

abundance: .
d_gene: .
j_gene: TRBJ1-4
v_gene: TRBV6-5
CDR3nt: TGTGCCAGCAGTTCTGTGAGGGCGGGAGAAGAAAAACTGTTTTTT
CDR3aa: CASSSVRAGEEKLFF

abundance: .
d_gene: TRBD1
j_gene: TRBJ2-7
v_gene: TRBV27
CDR3nt: TGTGCCAGCAGTTTATTAGGGGGACAGACCTACGAGCAGTACTTC
CDR3aa: CASSLLGGQTYEQYF

abundance: many
d_gene: .
j_gene: TRBJ1-2
v_gene: TRBV21-1
CDR3nt: TGTGCCAGCAGCAAAGTGGCCACGGACTGGGGCTACACCTTC
CDR3aa: CASSKVATDWGYTF

abundance: many
d_gene: .
j_gene: TRBJ1-5
v_gene: TRBV19
CDR3nt: TGTGCCAGTTCGAACGACTGGGGACAGCCCCAGCATTTT
CDR3aa: CASSNDWGQPQHF

abundance: few
d_gene: .
j_gene: TRBJ2-4
v_gene: TRBV18
CDR3nt: TGTGCCAGCTCACCACGACCTCGACAGGGAGGGATTGCCAAAAACATTCAGTACTTC
CDR3aa: CASSPRPRQGGIAKNIQYF

abundance: .
d_gene: .
j_gene: TRBJ2-7
v_gene: TRBV28
CDR3nt: TGTGCCAGCAGTTTGAAGGTGGACTACGAGCAGTACTTC
CDR3aa: CASSLKVDYEQYF

abundance: few
d_gene: TRBD2
j_gene: TRBJ2-2
v_gene: TRBV28
CDR3nt: TGTGCCAGCAGACGAGGACTAGCGTACACCGGGGAGCTGTTTTTT
CDR3aa: CASRRGLAYTGELFF

abundance: .
d_gene: TRBD2
j_gene: TRBJ2-7
v_gene: TRBV19
CDR3nt: TGTGCCAGTAGCTTGGGACTAGCGGGAGTGACGGAGCAGTACTTC
CDR3aa: CASSLGLAGVTEQYF

abundance: .
d_gene: .
j_gene: TRBJ2-3
v_gene: TRBV4-2
CDR3nt: TGTGCCAGCAGCCATGAGGGATCCACAGATACGCAGTATTTT
CDR3aa: CASSHEGSTDTQYF

abundance: .
d_gene: .
j_gene: TRBJ2-3
v_gene: TRBV7-9
CDR3nt: TGTGCCAGCAGCCCCCATCATAGCACAGATACGCAGTATTTT
CDR3aa: CASSPHHSTDTQYF

abundance: .
d_gene: .
j_gene: TRBJ2-4
v_gene: TRBV27
CDR3nt: TGTGCCAGCAGACCATCGGGAGCCAAAAACATTCAGTACTTC
CDR3aa: CASRPSGAKNIQYF

abundance: .
d_gene: .
j_gene: TRBJ1-5
v_gene: TRBV28
CDR3nt: TGTGCCAGCAGGTCAGGCGCTCATCAGCCCCAGCATTTT
CDR3aa: CASRSGAHQPQHF

abundance: .
d_gene: .
j_gene: TRBJ1-2
v_gene: TRBV7-3
CDR3nt: TGTGCCAGCAGCTCCCGCGGAGGGGAGGCCTATGGCTACACCTTC
CDR3aa: CASSSRGGEAYGYTF

abundance: few
d_gene: TRBD1
j_gene: TRBJ2-7
v_gene: TRBV15
CDR3nt: TGTGCCACCAGCAGAGGGGGACAGGACCCTAAATCGCACGAGCAGTACTTC
CDR3aa: CATSRGGQDPKSHEQYF

abundance: few
d_gene: .
j_gene: TRBJ1-4
v_gene: TRBV4-3
CDR3nt: TGCGCCAGCAGCCAAGAGGTTGCAACTAATGAAAAACTGTTTTTT
CDR3aa: CASSQEVATNEKLFF

abundance: many
d_gene: .
j_gene: TRBJ2-7
v_gene: TRBV7-2
CDR3nt: TGTGCCAGCAGCTTAATGCAGGGGGGCCACGAGCAGTACTTC
CDR3aa: CASSLMQGGHEQYF

abundance: few
d_gene: .
j_gene: TRBJ1-5
v_gene: TRBV27
CDR3nt: TGTGCCAGCAGTTTTGGTGGGAATCAGCCCCAGCATTTT
CDR3aa: CASSFGGNQPQHF

abundance: .
d_gene: TRBD2
j_gene: TRBJ2-4
v_gene: TRBV11-1
CDR3nt: TGTGCCAGCAGCTCCAGGACTAGCGGGAGTGGCGTCAAAAACATTCAGTACTTC
CDR3aa: CASSSRTSGSGVKNIQYF

abundance: .
d_gene: .
j_gene: TRBJ2-2
v_gene: TRBV4-1
CDR3nt: TGCGCCAGCAGCCCCCAACAGGGAAGGAACACCGGGGAGCTGTTTTTT
CDR3aa: CASSPQQGRNTGELFF

abundance: .
d_gene: .
j_gene: TRBJ2-7
v_gene: TRBV18
CDR3nt: TGTGCCAGCTCACCACCAGGGCGCCTAGCCTCCTACGAGCAGTACTTC
CDR3aa: CASSPPGRLASYEQYF

abundance: few
d_gene: .
j_gene: TRBJ2-7
v_gene: TRBV7-2
CDR3nt: TGTGCCAGCAGCCCGACAGTCCTTCCCTACGAGCAGTACTTC
CDR3aa: CASSPTVLPYEQYF

abundance: few
d_gene: TRBD2
j_gene: TRBJ2-3
v_gene: TRBV7-2
CDR3nt: TGTGCCAGCAGAGTAGCGGGACCCCGCACAGATACGCAGTATTTT
CDR3aa: CASRVAGPRTDTQYF

abundance: .
d_gene: TRBD1
j_gene: TRBJ1-2
v_gene: TRBV10-3
CDR3nt: TGTGCCATCCCCAGGGGGGGGGATGGCGACTATGGCTACACCTTC
CDR3aa: CAIPRGGDGDYGYTF

abundance: few
d_gene: TRBD1
j_gene: TRBJ2-1
v_gene: TRBV4-3
CDR3nt: TGCGCCAGCAGCCAAGTCGGGACAGGGCCTGGAAATGAGCAGTTCTTC
CDR3aa: CASSQVGTGPGNEQFF

abundance: few
d_gene: TRBD1
j_gene: TRBJ2-7
v_gene: TRBV4-2
CDR3nt: TGTGCCAGCAGCCAAGCGAAGGGACAGGGGTCCTACGAGCAGTACTTC
CDR3aa: CASSQAKGQGSYEQYF

abundance: .
d_gene: .
j_gene: TRBJ2-2
v_gene: TRBV5-4
CDR3nt: TGTGCCAGCAGCTTGGCCCAGGGACCAGCGGGCGGGGAGCTGTTTTTT
CDR3aa: CASSLAQGPAGGELFF

abundance: few
d_gene: .
j_gene: TRBJ2-2
v_gene: TRBV19
CDR3nt: TGTGCCAGTAGTATGGGCGGGAACACCGGGGAGCTGTTTTTT
CDR3aa: CASSMGGNTGELFF

abundance: few
d_gene: TRBD2
j_gene: TRBJ2-3
v_gene: TRBV5-4
CDR3nt: TGTGCCAGCCAGAGCGGGAGCGGGGCAGATACGCAGTATTTT
CDR3aa: CASQSGSGADTQYF

abundance: .
d_gene: .
j_gene: TRBJ2-7
v_gene: TRBV2
CDR3nt: TGTGCCAGCAGTGAAGTACAGGGCCATTCCTACGAGCAGTACTTC
CDR3aa: CASSEVQGHSYEQYF

abundance: .
d_gene: .
j_gene: TRBJ2-7
v_gene: TRBV10-3
CDR3nt: TGTGCCATCAGTGAAGTGGAAGGGGGACGGTACGAGCAGTACTTC
CDR3aa: CAISEVEGGRYEQYF

abundance: many
d_gene: TRBD1
j_gene: TRBJ2-3
v_gene: TRBV23-1
CDR3nt: TGCGCCAGCAGTCATAGGCCAGGGGGATTCACAGATACGCAGTATTTT
CDR3aa: CASSHRPGGFTDTQYF

abundance: many
d_gene: .
j_gene: TRBJ2-1
v_gene: TRBV6-5
CDR3nt: TGTGCCAGCAGTTACGAGGGGGGCGCCTTTAATGAGCAGTTCTTC
CDR3aa: CASSYEGGAFNEQFF

abundance: .
d_gene: TRBD2
j_gene: TRBJ2-5
v_gene: TRBV28
CDR3nt: TGTGCCAGCAGTTTAGGCCCCCTCCCACTAGCGGGAATAGCCACGGAGACCCAGTACTTC
CDR3aa: CASSLGPLPLAGIATETQYF

abundance: .
d_gene: TRBD1
j_gene: TRBJ2-7
v_gene: TRBV5-4
CDR3nt: TGTGCCAGCAGCAGGGACAGGGGGCTTTCCGAGCAGTACTTC
CDR3aa: CASSRDRGLSEQYF

abundance: few
d_gene: .
j_gene: TRBJ2-5
v_gene: TRBV11-2
CDR3nt: TGTGCCAGCAGCTTACGGGGCGGGGAGACCCAGTACTTC
CDR3aa: CASSLRGGETQYF

abundance: many
d_gene: TRBD1
j_gene: TRBJ2-3
v_gene: TRBV4-3
CDR3nt: TGCGCCAGCAGCCAAGAGGGGACAGGGAGGGATACGCAGTATTTT
CDR3aa: CASSQEGTGRDTQYF

abundance: many
d_gene: TRBD1
j_gene: TRBJ2-1
v_gene: TRBV28
CDR3nt: TGTGCCAGCTTTCCCCGGGGACAGGGTATCAATGAGCAGTTCTTC
CDR3aa: CASFPRGQGINEQFF

abundance: .
d_gene: .
j_gene: TRBJ2-1
v_gene: TRBV28
CDR3nt: TGTGCCAGCAGGGGGGCGGGGACCTACAATGAGCAGTTCTTC
CDR3aa: CASRGAGTYNEQFF

abundance: few
d_gene: .
j_gene: TRBJ2-1
v_gene: TRBV19
CDR3nt: TGTGCCAGTAGTATGAGGAAGACAGCCAGCTACAATGAGCAGTTCTTC
CDR3aa: CASSMRKTASYNEQFF

abundance: .
d_gene: .
j_gene: TRBJ2-3
v_gene: TRBV5-1
CDR3nt: TGCGCCAGCAGCTTGTTGGTCCCAGATACGCAGTATTTT
CDR3aa: CASSLLVPDTQYF

abundance: .
d_gene: .
j_gene: TRBJ1-2
v_gene: TRBV5-8
CDR3nt: TGTGCCAGCAGCTTGGGACAAGTCTATGGCTACACCTTC
CDR3aa: CASSLGQVYGYTF

abundance: .
d_gene: .
j_gene: TRBJ2-2
v_gene: TRBV5-6
CDR3nt: TGTGCCAGCAGCTTGTGGGGGCACGGGGAGCTGTTTTTT
CDR3aa: CASSLWGHGELFF

abundance: .
d_gene: .
j_gene: TRBJ2-7
v_gene: TRBV6-5
CDR3nt: TGTGCCAGCAGTTACTCCAGTTCTAGCTCCTACGAGCAGTACTTC
CDR3aa: CASSYSSSSSYEQYF

abundance: few
d_gene: .
j_gene: TRBJ2-7
v_gene: TRBV4-2
CDR3nt: TGTGCCAGCAGCCAAGATCATCGCGACGAGCAGTACTTC
CDR3aa: CASSQDHRDEQYF